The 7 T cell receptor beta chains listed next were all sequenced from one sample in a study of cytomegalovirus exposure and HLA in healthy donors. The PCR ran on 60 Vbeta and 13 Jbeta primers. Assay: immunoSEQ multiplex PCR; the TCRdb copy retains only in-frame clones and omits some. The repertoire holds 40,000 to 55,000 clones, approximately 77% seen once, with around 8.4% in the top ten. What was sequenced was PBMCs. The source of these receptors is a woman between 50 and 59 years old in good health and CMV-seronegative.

This CDR3 reads CASNPGLAGGVEQYF. The DNA of the CDR3 is TGTGCCAGCAACCCGGGACTAGCGGGAGGGGTCGAGCAGTACTTC. V gene TRBV6-1 combines with J gene TRBJ2-7; 16 bases align to TRBD2. CDR1 and CDR2 from the germline V gene are MNHNS and SASEGT. The CDR3 extends over 15 amino acids. The trim removed 7 bases at V and 6 bases at J, leaving 6 bases unmatched.

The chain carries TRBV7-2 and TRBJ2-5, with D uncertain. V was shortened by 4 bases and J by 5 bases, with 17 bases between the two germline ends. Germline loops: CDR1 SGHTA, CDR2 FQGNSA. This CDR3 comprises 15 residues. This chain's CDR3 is CASSWRGGLTETQYF. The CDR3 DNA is TGTGCCAGCAGCTGGCGTGGCGGTCTGACGGAGACCCAGTACTTC. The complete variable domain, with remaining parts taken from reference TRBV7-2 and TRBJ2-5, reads GAGVSQSPSNKVTEKGKDVELRCDPISGHTALYWYRQSLGQGLEFLIYFQGNSAPDKSGLPSDRFSAERTGGSVSTLTIQRTQQEDSAVYLCASSWRGGLTETQYFGPGTRLLVL.

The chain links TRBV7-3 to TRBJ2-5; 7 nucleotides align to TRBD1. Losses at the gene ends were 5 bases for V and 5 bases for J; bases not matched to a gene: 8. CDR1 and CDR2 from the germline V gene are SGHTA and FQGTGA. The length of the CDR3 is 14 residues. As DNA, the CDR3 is TGTGCCAGCAGCCTAGCAGGGGGACGGGAGACCCAGTACTTC. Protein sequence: CASSLAGGRETQYF.

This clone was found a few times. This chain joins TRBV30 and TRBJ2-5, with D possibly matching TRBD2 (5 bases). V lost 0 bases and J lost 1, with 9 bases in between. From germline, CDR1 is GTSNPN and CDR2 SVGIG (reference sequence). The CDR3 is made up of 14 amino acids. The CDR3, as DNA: TGTGCCTGGAGTGTAGGAGGCAGCCAAGAGACCCAGTACTTC. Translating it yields CAWSVGGSQETQYF. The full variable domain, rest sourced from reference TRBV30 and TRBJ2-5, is SQTIHQWPATLVQPVGSPLSLECTVEGTSNPNLYWYRQAAGRGLQLLFYSVGIGQISSEVPQNLSASRPQDRQFILSSKKLLLSDSGFYLCAWSVGGSQETQYFGPGTRLLVL.

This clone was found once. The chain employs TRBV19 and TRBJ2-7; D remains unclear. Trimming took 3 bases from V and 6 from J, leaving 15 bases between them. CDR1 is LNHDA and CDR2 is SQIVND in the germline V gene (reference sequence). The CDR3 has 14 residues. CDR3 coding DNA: TGTGCCAGTAGTATGAAGACTGGTCATAGCGAGCAGTACTTC. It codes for CASSMKTGHSEQYF.

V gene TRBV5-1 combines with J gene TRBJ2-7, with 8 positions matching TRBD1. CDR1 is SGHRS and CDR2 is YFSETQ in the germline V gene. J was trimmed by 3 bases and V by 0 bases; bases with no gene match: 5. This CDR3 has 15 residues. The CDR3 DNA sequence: TGCGCCAGCAGCTTGGGTTCAGGACAGGGCTACGAGCAGTACTTC. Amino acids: CASSLGSGQGYEQYF.

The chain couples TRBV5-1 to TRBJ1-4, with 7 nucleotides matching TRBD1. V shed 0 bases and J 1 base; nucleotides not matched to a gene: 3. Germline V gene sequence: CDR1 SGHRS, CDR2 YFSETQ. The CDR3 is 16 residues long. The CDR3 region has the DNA TGCGCCAGCAGCTTGGGACAGGGTGTAACTAATGAAAAACTGTTTTTT. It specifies CASSLGQGVTNEKLFF.